These 14 T cell receptor beta chains originate from one sample sequenced in a study of blood T cell repertoires in COVID-19. Profiled with immunoSEQ multiplex PCR; TCRdb holds only in-frame clones, not every one. The repertoire holds about 150,000 clones, with roughly three quarters as singletons. Sequences were obtained from peripheral blood. All receptors come from a man aged 50 to 59 with active or convalescent COVID-19.

The J gene is TRBJ2-3, the V gene TRBV6-2 or TRBV6-3, with 11 bases matching TRBD2. The germline V gene has CDR1 MNHEY and CDR2 SVGEGT. The trim removed 6 bases at V and 1 base at J, leaving 6 bases unmatched. The CDR3 is 16 residues long. DNA of the CDR3: TGTGCCAGCAGCCCTGGGACTAGCGGAGGCACAGATACGCAGTATTTT. It is translated as CASSPGTSGGTDTQYF.

The CDR3 loop reads CASSHPPRGEYTDTQYF. As DNA, the CDR3 is TGTGCCAGCAGCCACCCCCCCCGGGGGGAGTACACAGATACGCAGTATTTT. This chain links TRBV3-1 (or the pseudogene TRBV3-2) with TRBJ2-3, with TRBD2 matching 7 bases. CDR3 length equals 17 residues. The V segment lost 3 bases and the J segment 2 bases; nucleotides outside the gene matches: 11. Germline CDR1 reads LGHDT; CDR2 reads YNNKEL (reference sequence).

This clone appeared once. The J gene is TRBJ2-7, the V gene TRBV27, with 7 bases fitting TRBD1. The length of the CDR3 is 14 residues. V shed 0 bases and J 5 bases; nucleotides not matched to a gene: 4. The germline V gene encodes CDR1 MNHEY and CDR2 SMNVEV (reference sequence). DNA for the CDR3: TGTGCCAGCAGTTTATCGGGCAGGGGGAACGAGCAGTACTTC. This translates into CASSLSGRGNEQYF.

The rearrangement links TRBV7-9 to TRBJ2-5; 7 nucleotides match TRBD1. The germline gives CDR1 SEHNR, CDR2 FQNEAQ (reference sequence). This CDR3 is 16 amino acids long. Trimming at V came to 4 bases and at J to 1 base, leaving 9 bases not matched to a gene. CDR3 sequence: CASSSVPDRLQETQYF. Here the CDR3 DNA reads TGTGCCAGCAGCTCCGTCCCGGACAGGCTCCAAGAGACCCAGTACTTC.

The chain carries TRBV18 and TRBJ1-3; D is ambiguous. V was cut by 6 bases and J by 0 bases, with 18 bases left in between. This CDR3 spans 17 amino acids. CDR1 and CDR2 from the germline V gene are KGHSH and LQKENI. The CDR3 protein is CASSIAALAISGNTIYF. The CDR3 DNA reads as TGTGCCAGCTCCATTGCGGCGCTGGCGATCTCTGGAAACACCATATATTTT.

The chain joins TRBV5-1 to TRBJ2-7, with 7 bases that match TRBD2. This CDR3 region has 14 residues. The V gene's germline CDR1 is SGHRS and CDR2 YFSETQ. V trimming: 0 bases; J trimming: 3 bases; junction bases outside the gene matches: 3. The DNA for the CDR3 is TGCGCCAGCAGCTTGGAGGGACTAATCTACGAGCAGTACTTC. This gives the protein CASSLEGLIYEQYF.

The chain has TRBV4-1 and TRBJ2-1; a weak D match, TRBD1 (6 bases). Per the germline V gene, CDR1 is MGHRA and CDR2 is YSYEKL. Trimming took 0 bases from V and 0 from J, leaving 15 bases between them. The CDR3 totals 18 residues. The CDR3: CASSQDPFGTSSYNEQFF. The CDR3 coding sequence is TGCGCCAGCAGCCAAGATCCCTTCGGGACAAGCTCCTACAATGAGCAGTTCTTC.

This chain joins TRBV4-1 and TRBJ2-1; a weak D match, TRBD2 (6 bases). The length of the CDR3 is 15 residues. Germline-derived CDR1 and CDR2 are MGHRA and YSYEKL. V shed 0 bases and J shed 7 bases, with 13 bases lying between them. The CDR3 DNA reads as TGCGCCAGCAGCCAAGATCCCGGGAGAGGAAATGAGCAGTTCTTC. It encodes CASSQDPGRGNEQFF.

The DNA of the CDR3 is TGTGCCAGCAGCCCTGGGAGCAGCCTATACAATGAGCAGTTCTTC. It translates to CASSPGSSLYNEQFF. V and J are TRBV7-9 and TRBJ2-1; perhaps TRBD2 as D (5 bases). With 5 bases removed from V and 4 bases from J, the gap between germline ends came to 15 bases. The CDR3 has 15 amino acids. The V gene's germline CDR1 is SEHNR and CDR2 FQNEAQ (reference sequence).

V and J are TRBV2 and TRBJ2-1, with TRBD2 as a possible D gene (5 bases). The CDR3 covers 15 residues. Germline CDR1 SNHLY, CDR2 FYNNEI. Trimming stripped 4 bases from V and 0 bases from J, with 10 bases between. CDR3 amino acids: CASSAPGSSYNEQFF. The CDR3 bases are TGTGCCAGCAGTGCCCCGGGGAGCTCCTACAATGAGCAGTTCTTC.

The chain is built from TRBV5-1 and TRBJ1-4, with D perhaps matching TRBD1 (6 bases). The CDR3 sequence is 15 residues long. The V gene lost 0 bases and the J gene lost 8 bases, with 14 bases spanning the gap. Germline V gene sequence: CDR1 SGHRS, CDR2 YFSETQ. CDR3 in amino acids: CASSLEQGYYEKLFF. CDR3 sequence (DNA): TGCGCCAGCAGCTTGGAGCAGGGGTATTACGAAAAACTGTTTTTT. The variable domain in full, with the rest retrieved from reference TRBV5-1 and TRBJ1-4, is KAGVTQTPRYLIKTRGQQVTLSCSPISGHRSVSWYQQTPGQGLQFLFEYFSETQRNKGNFPGRFSGRQFSNSRSEMNVSTLELGDSALYLCASSLEQGYYEKLFFGSGTQLSVL.

The chain combines TRBV19 with TRBJ2-2; D is possibly TRBD1 (6 bases). Germline CDR1 and CDR2: LNHDA and SQIVND (reference sequence). Trimming took 7 bases from V and 3 from J, leaving 15 bases between them. This CDR3 contains 15 residues. The CDR3 DNA reads as TGTGCCAGTACTGAACAGGGAGTTGACACCGGGGAGCTGTTTTTT. It yields the protein CASTEQGVDTGELFF.

CDR3 loop: CSVAGTAYEQYF. In DNA form, the CDR3 reads TGCAGCGTTGCCGGGACAGCCTACGAGCAGTACTTC. The chain joins TRBV29-1 to TRBJ2-7; 7 nucleotides match TRBD1. CDR3 length: 12 residues. Germline CDR1 and CDR2: SQVTM and ANQGSEA. The V segment lost 4 bases and the J segment 2 bases; nucleotides outside the gene matches: 2.

The chain recombines TRBV28 with TRBJ2-3, with 10 bases lining up with TRBD1. The CDR3 runs 17 residues. Trimming removed 3 bases from V and 3 bases from J; junction bases left unmatched: 9. Germline V gene lookup returns CDR1 MDHEN and CDR2 SYDVKM. The CDR3 is CASSFPRQGAETDTQYF. CDR3 nucleotide sequence: TGTGCCAGCAGTTTCCCTAGACAGGGGGCGGAAACAGATACGCAGTATTTT.